Below, 12 T cell receptor beta chains from the same sample are listed, as sequenced in a study of T cell responses to AZD1222 COVID-19 vaccine (TCRdb year 2021). Taken with the paper, the label for time point translates to: baseline before first vaccination. Libraries came from the immunoSEQ multiplex PCR assay. The source is immuneACCESS, and TCRdb retained only in-frame sequences with V and J called. Part of the clones is not carried over; for the studies checked, unresolved V genes explain less than half of this, and the remainder is unexplained. This sample comprises about 140,000 clones, more than 80% of them detected only once. Of the sample, 4.1% is held by the ten largest clones. Sample: peripheral blood, taken on day 0 of AZD1222 vaccination. Receptors originate from an adult in good health.

V gene TRBV5-4 combines with J gene TRBJ2-7; D remains ambiguous. CDR3 length: 13 residues. Germline V gives CDR1 SGHNT, CDR2 YYREEE (reference sequence). The V and J ends lost 0 bases and 7 bases respectively, with 11 bases between them. Here the CDR3 DNA reads TGTGCCAGCAGCTTGGGTGCGGTCCGGGAGCAGTACTTC. The encoded protein is CASSLGAVREQYF.

The chain carries TRBV6-6 and TRBJ1-2; the D is unclear. Germline V CDR1 and CDR2: MNHNY, SVGAGI (reference sequence). The CDR3 runs to 16 residues. V was cut by 5 bases and J by 4 bases, with 20 bases left in between. The CDR3 reads CASSTLEALRFYGYTF. The CDR3 DNA is TGTGCCAGCAGTACCCTCGAGGCGCTCCGCTTCTATGGCTACACCTTC.

This chain links TRBV28 with TRBJ1-1; D not certain. This CDR3 has 15 residues. Per germline, CDR1 MDHEN and CDR2 SYDVKM. Trimming removed 0 bases at V and 3 bases at J, with 11 bases between. The DNA of the CDR3 is TGTGCCAGCAGTTTATGGCACAGCCGGGACACTGAAGCTTTCTTT. Its protein is CASSLWHSRDTEAFF.

The chain employs TRBV11-2 and TRBJ1-2, with 7 positions matching TRBD1. The CDR3 is 13 amino acids. Per the germline V gene, CDR1 is SGHAT and CDR2 is FQNNGV. V trimming: 4 bases; J trimming: 5 bases; junction bases outside the gene matches: 4. The chain's CDR3 is CASSSRDSYGYTF. The CDR3 DNA is TGTGCCAGCAGCTCTCGGGACAGTTATGGCTACACCTTC.

The chain uses TRBV7-9 and TRBJ1-2; tentative D call: TRBD1 (6 bases). Trimming left V 0 bases short and J 4 bases short, with 9 bases between. CDR3 length equals 14 residues. In germline, CDR1 is SEHNR, CDR2 FQNEAQ (reference sequence). CDR3 loop: CASSLAGQRYGYTF. CDR3 nucleotides: TGTGCCAGCAGCTTAGCAGGACAGCGCTATGGCTACACCTTC. Together with reference TRBV7-9 and TRBJ1-2, the CDR3 gives the full variable domain: DTGVSQNPRHKITKRGQNVTFRCDPISEHNRLYWYRQTLGQGPEFLTYFQNEAQLEKSRLLSDRFSAERPKGSFSTLEIQRTEQGDSAMYLCASSLAGQRYGYTFGSGTRLTVV.

V gene TRBV5-1 combines with J gene TRBJ1-1, with 12 bases aligning to TRBD1. The ends lost 4 bases at V and 11 bases at J; junction bases unmatched: 15. There are 16 residues in the CDR3. The germline V gene has CDR1 SGHRS and CDR2 YFSETQ. The CDR3 DNA sequence: TGCGCCAGCAGCCTAACCATCACCTCGGGACAGGGGGCCGCTTTCTTT. Protein sequence: CASSLTITSGQGAAFF.

The J gene is TRBJ1-2, the V gene TRBV7-3; D gene uncertain. Looked up from germline, CDR1 is SGHTA and CDR2 is FQGTGA. The V gene lost 5 bases and the J gene lost 8 bases, with 12 bases spanning the gap. This CDR3 contains 12 residues. In nucleotides, the CDR3 is TGTGCCAGCAGCGTCAACCCGCCCGGCTACACCTTC. Its translation: CASSVNPPGYTF.

V is TRBV10-3 and J is TRBJ1-1, with D tentatively TRBD1 (6 bases). Between the trimmed V and J ends, which lost 3 bases and 1 base, there was a span of 12 bases. The CDR3 loop spans 15 amino acids. Per germline, CDR1 ENHRY and CDR2 SYGVKD. This CDR3 reads CAISDRGASNTEAFF. The CDR3 DNA is TGTGCCATCAGTGATCGGGGGGCCTCGAACACTGAAGCTTTCTTT.

The gene calls are TRBV24-1 and TRBJ1-1; D call uncertain. Trimming left V 4 bases short and J 6 bases short, with 14 bases between. Germline values: CDR1 KGHDR, CDR2 SFDVKD. The CDR3 extends over 14 amino acids. The CDR3 nucleotides read TGTGCCACCAGTGAATCGACAAGGTTCGCTGAAGCTTTCTTT. Translation: CATSESTRFAEAFF.

V is TRBV28 and J is TRBJ1-2; D ambiguous. The V end was cut by 5 bases, the J end by 0 bases, with 10 bases between. Looked up from germline, CDR1 is MDHEN and CDR2 is SYDVKM. The CDR3 length is 14 residues. The CDR3 here is CASSGGLSNYGYTF. CDR3 coding DNA: TGTGCCAGCAGTGGAGGGTTGTCTAACTATGGCTACACCTTC.

The rearrangement joins TRBV19 to TRBJ2-2, with TRBD1 matching over 8 bases. Germline V gene data show CDR1 as LNHDA and CDR2 as SQIVND (reference sequence). The CDR3 length is 14 residues. This CDR3 reads CGAGGTGGTGELFF. CDR3 sequence (DNA): TGTGGGGCTGGCGGGACAGGTGGCACCGGGGAGCTGTTTTTT.

This sequence joins TRBV4-2 and TRBJ2-3, with D possibly matching TRBD2 (6 bases). The V gene lost 5 bases and the J gene lost 6 bases, with 18 bases spanning the gap. Germline CDR1 and CDR2: LGHNA and YNFKEQ. This CDR3 contains 15 residues. Written as DNA, the CDR3 is TGTGCCAGCAGCAAGGAGCCGCCCGGAGGGGATACGCAGTATTTT. It specifies CASSKEPPGGDTQYF.